The sequence of this TCR beta chain was determined in a study of cytomegalovirus exposure and HLA in healthy donors. Study at large: Across more than 350 genotyped donors, over 70% landed in the Caucasian-associated ancestry cluster.

This clone showed up just a few times. Its antigen is unidentified. With 60 Vbeta and 13 Jbeta primers, the PCR was carried out. TCRdb's copy holds only in-frame clones and misses some; the assay was immunoSEQ multiplex PCR. The repertoire holds about 210,000 clones, with about four fifths as singletons. Overall study findings and caveats: The productive fraction for most TCR beta V segments was about 90% or about 30% in an earlier analysis. TCR beta chains numbering approximately 150 were designated cytomegalovirus-associated.

This clonotype was sampled from a man between 25 and 39 years old in good health and CMV-seronegative. Sequences were obtained from PBMCs.

This chain's CDR3 is CATGQPDSNQPQHF. DNA for the CDR3: TGTGCCACCGGACAGCCGGATAGCAATCAGCCCCAGCATTTT. The chain couples TRBV10-3 to TRBJ1-5, with D possibly matching TRBD1 (6 bases). V lost 10 bases, J lost 0 bases, and 13 bases lay in between. The CDR3 extends over 14 amino acids. Germline V gene sequence: CDR1 ENHRY, CDR2 SYGVKD.